The present T cell receptor (beta chain) was sequenced within a study of blood T cell repertoires in COVID-19. Study information: Material from acute and convalescent COVID-19 was sourced from the United States, Italy and Spain.

Sequencing used immunoSEQ multiplex PCR; TCRdb keeps in-frame clones, though not all of them. The table shows roughly 80,000 clones, with 81% occurring only once. V was pared by 4 bases and J by 4 bases, with 6 bases of the junction left unmatched. This CDR3 comprises 17 residues. The germline CDR1 and CDR2 sequences are LGHNA and YNFKEQ. Input material: peripheral blood. The chain combines TRBV4-2 with TRBJ2-3, with 15 bases that match TRBD2. The receptor comes from a man older than 75 with acute or convalescent COVID-19. CDR3 DNA: TGTGCCAGCAGCCTTGGACTAGCGGGAGGGGGTGCAGATACGCAGTATTTT. As protein: CASSLGLAGGGADTQYF.